A selection of T cell receptor beta chains follows, all from one sample in a study of OX40 agonist ivuxolimab in advanced cancers. Clones were sequenced by immunoSEQ multiplex PCR, and TCRdb holds only the in-frame ones, with some missing. The repertoire consists of tens of thousands of clones, with 88% occurring once and the leading ten covering more than 0.25%. Sequences were derived from CD4+ or CD8+ T cells sorted from blood, sampled in a trial of the OX40 agonist ivuxolimab. Receptor source: an adult with an advanced solid tumor such as melanoma, head and neck, liver or kidney cancer. Each CDR3 is given with its conserved first and last residue. D genes are given only for firm matches. Clone sizes are given selectively: once, few, many, or a class where the clone is expanded.

cdr3_nt: TGTGCCAGCAGCTTAAAGACGGGGGCCGGGGAGACCCAGTACTTC
cdr3_aa: CASSLKTGAGETQYF
j_call: TRBJ2-5
d_call: .
v_call: TRBV7-9
clone_size: .

cdr3_nt: TGTGCCAGCAGTTACTCGGGGCAGCGGTACGAGCAGTACTTC
cdr3_aa: CASSYSGQRYEQYF
j_call: TRBJ2-7
d_call: .
v_call: TRBV6-5
clone_size: .

cdr3_nt: TGTGCCAGTAGTATAGATCAATGGGAACCCTACGAGCAGTACTTC
cdr3_aa: CASSIDQWEPYEQYF
j_call: TRBJ2-7
d_call: .
v_call: TRBV19
clone_size: few

cdr3_nt: TGTGCCAGCAGCTCCACCACGGGTGAGCAGTTCTTC
cdr3_aa: CASSSTTGEQFF
j_call: TRBJ2-1
d_call: .
v_call: TRBV11-3
clone_size: .

cdr3_nt: TGCGCCAGCAGCTTGGCCACCGGGGAGCTGTTTTTT
cdr3_aa: CASSLATGELFF
j_call: TRBJ2-2
d_call: .
v_call: TRBV5-1
clone_size: .

cdr3_nt: TGTGCCAGCAGGCCGGGGGCCAACACTGAAGCTTTCTTT
cdr3_aa: CASRPGANTEAFF
j_call: TRBJ1-1
d_call: .
v_call: TRBV6-1
clone_size: .

cdr3_nt: TGTGCCAGCAGCTTCCAGGGTAGCACTGAAGCTTTCTTT
cdr3_aa: CASSFQGSTEAFF
j_call: TRBJ1-1
d_call: .
v_call: TRBV7-2
clone_size: once

cdr3_nt: TGTGCCAGCAGCTTCGGCGCCGTGAACACTGAAGCTTTCTTT
cdr3_aa: CASSFGAVNTEAFF
j_call: TRBJ1-1
d_call: .
v_call: TRBV5-4
clone_size: .

cdr3_nt: TGTGCCAGCAGCCAAGTGACCCAGGGGGGAAACACCATATATTTT
cdr3_aa: CASSQVTQGGNTIYF
j_call: TRBJ1-3
d_call: .
v_call: TRBV4-2
clone_size: .

cdr3_nt: TGTGCCAGCAGTTACCGTAGGACAGGCTCCTACAATGAGCAGTTCTTC
cdr3_aa: CASSYRRTGSYNEQFF
j_call: TRBJ2-1
d_call: TRBD1
v_call: TRBV6-5
clone_size: once

cdr3_nt: TGTGCCAGCAGCCAAGGACAGGCCAGCCAAGAGACCCAGTACTTC
cdr3_aa: CASSQGQASQETQYF
j_call: TRBJ2-5
d_call: TRBD1
v_call: TRBV5-8
clone_size: .

cdr3_nt: TGTGCCAGCACCCCTAACGGACAGGGGGGGGAGCAGTACTTC
cdr3_aa: CASTPNGQGGEQYF
j_call: TRBJ2-7
d_call: TRBD1
v_call: TRBV7-2
clone_size: .

cdr3_nt: TGCGCCAGCAGAGGCTCCGGGACTACCAAAGAGACCCAGTACTTC
cdr3_aa: CASRGSGTTKETQYF
j_call: TRBJ2-5
d_call: TRBD2
v_call: TRBV5-1
clone_size: once

cdr3_nt: TGCGCCAGCAGTGAGCCGGGGGGACTAGCGTTGTATGAGCAGTTCTTC
cdr3_aa: CASSEPGGLALYEQFF
j_call: TRBJ2-1
d_call: TRBD2
v_call: TRBV10-2
clone_size: .

cdr3_nt: TGTGCCAGCAGTCAAGCGTCGGTTGGCTACACCTTC
cdr3_aa: CASSQASVGYTF
j_call: TRBJ1-2
d_call: .
v_call: TRBV6-6
clone_size: .

cdr3_nt: TGCGCCAGCACCCTGGGACCCGACGGGTATCAGCCCCAGCATTTT
cdr3_aa: CASTLGPDGYQPQHF
j_call: TRBJ1-5
d_call: .
v_call: TRBV10-2
clone_size: .

cdr3_nt: TGTGCCAGCAGCTTATGGCCAGCGCAAGAGACCCAGTACTTC
cdr3_aa: CASSLWPAQETQYF
j_call: TRBJ2-5
d_call: .
v_call: TRBV7-8
clone_size: .

cdr3_nt: TGTGCCAGCAGCGGCCACAGAGGGACAGGGGGGATCAACGAGCAGTACTTC
cdr3_aa: CASSGHRGTGGINEQYF
j_call: TRBJ2-7
d_call: TRBD1
v_call: TRBV9
clone_size: .